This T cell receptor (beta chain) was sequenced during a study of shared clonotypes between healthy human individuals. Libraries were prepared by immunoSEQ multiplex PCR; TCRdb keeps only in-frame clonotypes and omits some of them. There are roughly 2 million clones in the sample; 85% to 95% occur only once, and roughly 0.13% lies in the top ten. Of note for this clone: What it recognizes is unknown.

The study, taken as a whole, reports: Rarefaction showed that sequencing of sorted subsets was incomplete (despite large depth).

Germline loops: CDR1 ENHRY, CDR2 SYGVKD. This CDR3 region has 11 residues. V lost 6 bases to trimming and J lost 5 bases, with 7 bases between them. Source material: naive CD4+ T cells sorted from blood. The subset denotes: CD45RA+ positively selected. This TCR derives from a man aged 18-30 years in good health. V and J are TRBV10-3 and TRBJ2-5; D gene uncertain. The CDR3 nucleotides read TGTGCCATCAGAATGGGGGAGACCCAGTACTTC. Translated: CAIRMGETQYF.